Following are 28 T cell receptor beta chains from one sample sequenced in a study of blood T cells in healthy people across ages. Using a J-beta primer mix together with a sample-barcoded 5' primer, a second PCR was run for roughly 7 to 12 cycles. TCRdb redid the calling of the 5' RACE reads with MiXCR, one entry per CDR3 protein. The sample lists roughly 1,000,000 distinct CDR3 sequences, approximately 26% occurring once. These same records also appear under a second study, on T cells of mothers and their children.

The sample was blood. All receptors come from a girl aged 2 to 10 in good health.

This clonotype was picked up a small number of times. The chain couples TRBV20-1 to TRBJ2-5; no clear D. The CDR3 length is 11 residues. The V end was cut by 1 base, the J end by 5 bases, with 5 bases between. CDR1 DFQATT and CDR2 SNEGSKA come from the germline V gene (reference sequence). The CDR3 DNA follows: TGCAGTGCTAGAGCTCCCGAGACCCAGTACTTC. It translates to CSARAPETQYF.

This clonotype was counted between two and nine times. The rearrangement joins TRBV4-1 to TRBJ2-5; D is possibly TRBD2 (5 bases). The J call is in doubt because the DNA end fits TRBJ2-7 better. The CDR3 runs to 15 residues. The germline V gene has CDR1 MGHRA and CDR2 YSYEKL. CDR3: CASSQDLGEIYEQYF. CDR3 nucleotides: TGCGCCAGCAGCCAAGATCTCGGGGAGATCTACGAGCAGTACTTC.

The V and J genes are TRBV7-2 and TRBJ2-1; TRBD2 agrees at 7 bases. The CDR3 spans 17 residues. Germline V gene data show CDR1 as SGHTA and CDR2 as FQGNSA. J gave up 0 bases and V 4 bases, and 9 bases lay outside the gene matches. This chain's CDR3 is CASSYTGTTSSYNEQFF. The DNA for the CDR3 is TGTGCCAGCAGCTATACCGGGACTACGAGCTCCTACAATGAGCAGTTCTTC.

This chain joins TRBV12-3 or TRBV12-4 and TRBJ2-5; no firm D call. This CDR3 is built from 16 residues. Trimming took off 2 bases at V and 5 bases at J, with 18 bases between the two ends. Written as DNA, the CDR3 is TGTGCCAGCAGTTTATTACGTCCCCCGGGTGGGGAGACCCAGTACTTC. Amino acids: CASSLLRPPGGETQYF.

The chain links TRBV10-3 to TRBJ2-2, with no clear D. Germline CDR1 reads ENHRY; CDR2 reads SYGVKD. Trimming removed 10 bases from V and 2 bases from J, with 20 bases in between. The CDR3 is made up of 16 amino acids. The CDR3 DNA is TGTGCCAGCGCGTCCTTAGGCGGAGCTAACACCGGGGAGCTGTTTTTT. This translates into CASASLGGANTGELFF.

This clonotype was detected only a few times. The chain has TRBV11-2 and TRBJ2-2, with D hard to call. The CDR3 is 15 amino acids. CDR1 is SGHAT and CDR2 is FQNNGV in the germline V gene. Trimming stripped 6 bases from V and 1 base from J, with 12 bases between. The CDR3 region is CASSSAGGNTGELFF. CDR3 sequence (DNA): TGTGCCAGCAGTTCGGCCGGCGGGAACACCGGGGAGCTGTTTTTT.

V gene TRBV21-1 combines with J gene TRBJ1-2; the DNA was not compared with TRBD1, the D call given in the table. TRBV21-1 is a listed pseudogene. The CDR3 extends over 14 amino acids. The CDR3 reads CASSKLQGAECYTF. The DNA for the CDR3 is TGTGCCAGCAGCAAGTTGCAGGGGGCAGAGTGCTACACCTTC.

This clonotype was picked up a small number of times. V and J are TRBV28 and TRBJ2-5; perhaps TRBD2 as D (6 bases). The DNA end is more similar to TRBJ2-7, so the J call may be wrong. The CDR3 is 15 residues long. Germline CDR1 and CDR2: MDHEN and SYDVKM. The CDR3 DNA follows: TGTGCCAGCTTCACATACGGGGGAGAGACATACGAGCAGTACTTC. Translated, it gives CASFTYGGETYEQYF.

This clonotype was seen more than once but under ten times. This is likely a read error, given that the CDR3 carries no conserved phenylalanine or tryptophan at its end. This chain connects TRBV28 to TRBJ2-1; D unclear. Germline-derived CDR1 and CDR2 are MDHEN and SYDVKM. This CDR3 is 16 amino acids long. Trimming removed 10 bases from V and 1 base from J, with 20 bases in between. CDR3 residues: CATRTGSTPSYNEQFL. The CDR3 DNA reads TGTGCCACCAGGACGGGTTCCACCCCATCCTACAATGAGCAGTTCCTC.

This rearrangement joins TRBV6-6 to TRBJ1-1; TRBD1 aligns across 9 bases. Germline V gives CDR1 MNHNY, CDR2 SVGAGI (reference sequence). Losses at the gene ends were 7 bases for V and 3 bases for J; bases not matched to a gene: 9. This CDR3 comprises 15 residues. This CDR3 is CASKQGAFEDTEAFF. As DNA, the CDR3 is TGTGCCAGCAAACAGGGGGCTTTTGAGGACACTGAAGCTTTCTTT.

This clonotype was seen a few times. The V and J genes are TRBV6-2 or TRBV6-3 and TRBJ2-3; D ambiguous. The CDR3 is 12 amino acids. Germline V gene lookup returns CDR1 MNHEY and CDR2 SVGEGT. V was clipped by 7 bases and J by 6 bases, with 11 bases between them. In nucleotides, the CDR3 is TGTGCCAGCAATATGGGTGCGGATACGCAGTATTTT. Translating gives CASNMGADTQYF.

This clonotype was counted between two and nine times. The rearrangement links TRBV5-6 to TRBJ2-1; D possibly corresponds to TRBD2 (6 bases). The CDR3 sequence is 17 residues long. V gave up 6 bases and J gave up 9 bases, with 28 bases separating them. CDR1 is SGHDT and CDR2 is YYEEEE in the germline V gene. The DNA for the CDR3 is TGTGCCAGCAACAACCCGTTTGGGATTAGCGGATCGGGTGAGCAGTTCTTC. It yields the protein CASNNPFGISGSGEQFF.

The V gene is TRBV29-1, the J gene TRBJ2-5; D is undetermined. From germline, CDR1 is SQVTM and CDR2 ANQGSEA. This CDR3 is 11 amino acids long. The V end was cut by 7 bases, the J end by 5 bases, with 11 bases between. The CDR3 DNA is TGCAGCGGAGCGCTCGGGGAGACCCAGTACTTC. It encodes CSGALGETQYF.

This clonotype was counted a few times. The V and J genes are TRBV7-9 and TRBJ2-3; D is tentatively TRBD1 or TRBD2 (5 bases each). This CDR3 is built from 13 residues. Trimming took off 3 bases at V and 7 bases at J, with 11 bases between the two ends. CDR1 and CDR2 (germline): SEHNR, FQNEAQ (reference sequence). In nucleotides, the CDR3 is TGTGCCAGCAGCTTGGGGGACCCGTATACGCAGTATTTT. Amino acid sequence: CASSLGDPYTQYF.

This chain connects TRBV10-3 to TRBJ2-3; 11 nucleotides line up with TRBD2. CDR1 is ENHRY, CDR2 SYGVKD, per germline. There are 14 residues in the CDR3. J lost 6 bases, V lost 6 bases, and 5 bases had no gene match. The CDR3 coding sequence is TGTGCCATCAGACTAGCGGGAGAAGGGGATACGCAGTATTTT. The encoded protein is CAIRLAGEGDTQYF.

This clonotype was picked up a small number of times. The rearrangement joins TRBV20-1 to TRBJ2-7, with 7 nucleotides matching TRBD2. The V segment lost 6 bases and the J segment 5 bases; nucleotides outside the gene matches: 19. This CDR3 is 16 amino acids long. Germline V gene data show CDR1 as DFQATT and CDR2 as SNEGSKA (reference sequence). In DNA form, the CDR3 reads TGCAGTGCCCTGGGGAGGGGAGCGGGCAACCCCCACGAGCAGTACTTC. It is translated as CSALGRGAGNPHEQYF.

This clonotype came up a few times. The chain uses TRBV6-2 or TRBV6-3 and TRBJ2-1, with D possibly being TRBD1 (6 bases). Trimming took 2 bases from V and 9 from J, leaving 8 bases between them. This CDR3 spans 12 amino acids. Germline loops: CDR1 MNHEY, CDR2 SVGEGT. CDR3: CASSYNRAEQFF. In DNA, the CDR3 is TGTGCCAGCAGTTACAACAGGGCTGAGCAGTTCTTC.

The chain uses TRBV11-2 and TRBJ2-5, with 13 bases lining up with TRBD2. The DNA matches TRBJ2-1 better at its end, which makes the J call doubtful. The germline gives CDR1 SGHAT, CDR2 FQNNGV. The CDR3 is 17 amino acids. The CDR3 spells CASSMDPGLAGYNEQFF. The CDR3 DNA follows: TGTGCCAGCAGCATGGATCCGGGACTAGCGGGGTATAATGAGCAGTTCTTC.

Comment on this clonotype: The junction differs from germline at one of its ends, possibly a read error. The chain carries TRBV29-1 and TRBJ2-5; D call uncertain. CDR1 SQVTM and CDR2 ANQGSEA come from the germline V gene. This CDR3 is built from 10 residues. The CDR3 DNA sequence: TGCAGCGTTGACGGCGAGACCCGGTACTTC. Its translation is CSVDGETRYF.

Points on this clonotype: Germline and junction disagree at one end, which may indicate a read error. This chain links TRBV18 with TRBJ2-5; D not resolved. Germline CDR1 reads KGHSH; CDR2 reads LQKENI. The CDR3 is 13 amino acids. This CDR3 is CASSPANGETRYF. The DNA of the CDR3 is TGTGCCAGCTCACCAGCTAATGGAGAGACCCGGTACTTC.

This clonotype was detected only a few times. The junction departs from germline at one end; a sequencing error may be responsible. This rearrangement joins TRBV24-1 to TRBJ1-1; D is unclear. CDR3 size: 11 residues. From germline, CDR1 is KGHDR and CDR2 SFDVKD. This CDR3 is CATRSPDGLRF. The CDR3 DNA reads as TGTGCCACCAGGAGCCCGGACGGGCTGCGCTTT.

This clonotype has only a few counts. The rearrangement joins TRBV5-4 to TRBJ2-5; D gene uncertain. Germline V gives CDR1 SGHNT, CDR2 YYREEE (reference sequence). The CDR3 has 10 amino acids. V was cut by 6 bases and J by 4 bases, with 4 bases left in between. For the CDR3, the DNA is TGTGCCAGCACCCTAGAGACCCAGTACTTC. It translates to CASTLETQYF.

This clonotype was observed a few times. V usage is TRBV12-3 or TRBV12-4 and J usage is TRBJ2-5, with D uncertain. CDR3 length equals 14 residues. V was trimmed by 4 bases and J by 6 bases, leaving 15 bases between them. The CDR3 region has the DNA TGTGCCAGCAGTTCTGACTGGGAAGGGAAGACCCAGTACTTC. This gives the protein CASSSDWEGKTQYF.

There are many counts of this clonotype. The chain combines TRBV28 with TRBJ2-7; D remains ambiguous. Germline V gene data show CDR1 as MDHEN and CDR2 as SYDVKM. V lost 2 bases and J lost 1, with 12 bases in between. CDR3 size: 15 residues. The CDR3 spells CASSLVRATSYEQYF. CDR3 nucleotides: TGTGCCAGCAGTTTAGTTAGGGCGACATCCTACGAGCAGTACTTC.

The chain has TRBV7-2 and TRBJ2-5; no reliable D call. TRBJ2-1 matches the DNA end more closely, so the J call is doubtful. From germline, CDR1 is SGHTA and CDR2 FQGNSA. The CDR3 totals 14 residues. CDR3 in DNA: TGTGCCAGCAGCTTAGTCGGTGGGGTAATGAAGCAGTTCTTC. Its protein is CASSLVGGVMKQFF.

The chain combines TRBV2 with TRBJ2-1; D could derive from TRBD1 or TRBD2 (5 bases each). The CDR3 consists of 17 residues. Deletions cut 7 bases from V and 0 bases from J, with 19 bases between. Germline CDR1 SNHLY, CDR2 FYNNEI. In DNA, the CDR3 is TGTGCCAGCACCGAGGGGTCCGGACAAAGCTCCTACAATGAGCAGTTCTTC. Amino acids: CASTEGSGQSSYNEQFF.

The V and J genes are TRBV27 and TRBJ1-4, with 10 bases identical to TRBD1. CDR1 and CDR2 (germline): MNHEY, SMNVEV (reference sequence). V gave up 5 bases and J gave up 7 bases; unmatched junction bases: 4. The CDR3 spans 14 residues. As DNA, the CDR3 is TGTGCCAGCAGTAGACAGGGGGCGAGTGAAAAACTGTTTTTT. Encoded protein: CASSRQGASEKLFF.

This clonotype was seen at least ten times. This chain links TRBV10-1 with TRBJ1-1; D remains unclear. CDR3 length equals 14 residues. Germline CDR1 reads WNHNN; CDR2 reads SYGVQD (reference sequence). Trimming took off 8 bases at V and 5 bases at J, with 18 bases between the two ends. CDR3 in amino acids: CASSHRPDGTEAFF. As DNA, the CDR3 is TGCGCCAGCTCCCATCGGCCGGACGGGACTGAAGCTTTCTTT.